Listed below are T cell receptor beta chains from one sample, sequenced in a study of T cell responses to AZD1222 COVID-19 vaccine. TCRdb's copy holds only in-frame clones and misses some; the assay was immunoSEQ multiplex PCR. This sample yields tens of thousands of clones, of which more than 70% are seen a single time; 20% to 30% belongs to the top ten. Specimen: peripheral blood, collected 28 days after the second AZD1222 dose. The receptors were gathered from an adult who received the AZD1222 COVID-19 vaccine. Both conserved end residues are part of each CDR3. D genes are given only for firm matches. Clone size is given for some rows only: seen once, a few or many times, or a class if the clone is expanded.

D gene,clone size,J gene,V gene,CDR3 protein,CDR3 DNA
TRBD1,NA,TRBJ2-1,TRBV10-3,CAITDQGVGEQFF,TGTGCCATCACGGACCAGGGGGTGGGTGAGCAGTTCTTC
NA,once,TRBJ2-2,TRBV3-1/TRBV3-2,CASSQGYFNTGELFF,TGTGCCAGCAGCCAAGGCTATTTTAACACCGGGGAGCTGTTTTTT
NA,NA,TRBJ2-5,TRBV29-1,CSVVSGDETQYF,TGCAGCGTTGTCTCCGGGGACGAGACCCAGTACTTC
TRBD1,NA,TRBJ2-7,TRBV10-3,CAISESDRGGFEQYF,TGTGCCATCAGTGAGTCCGACAGGGGAGGTTTCGAGCAGTACTTC
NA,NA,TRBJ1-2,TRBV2,CASRTGGGNGYTF,TGTGCCAGCAGGACCGGGGGAGGTAATGGCTACACCTTC
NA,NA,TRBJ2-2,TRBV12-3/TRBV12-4,CASSTPNTGELFF,TGTGCCAGCAGTACCCCGAACACCGGGGAGCTGTTTTTT
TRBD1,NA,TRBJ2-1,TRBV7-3,CASSSSGTGFYNEQFF,TGTGCCAGCAGCTCGTCCGGGACAGGGTTCTACAATGAGCAGTTCTTC
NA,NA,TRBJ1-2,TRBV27,CASGRGRDGYTF,TGTGCCAGTGGCAGGGGCAGGGATGGCTACACCTTC
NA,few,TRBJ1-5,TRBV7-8,CASSLALRGDQPQHF,TGTGCCAGCAGCTTAGCGCTAAGGGGGGATCAGCCCCAGCATTTT
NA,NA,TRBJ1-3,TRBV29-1,CSVEDVGDGNTIYF,TGCAGCGTTGAAGATGTAGGGGATGGAAACACCATATATTTT
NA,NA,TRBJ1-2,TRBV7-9,CASSDSGSRANYGYTF,TGTGCCAGCAGCGATAGTGGGTCAAGGGCTAACTATGGCTACACCTTC
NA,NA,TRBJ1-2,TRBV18,CASKLGQLLNYGYTF,TGTGCCAGCAAATTAGGGCAGCTTCTGAACTATGGCTACACCTTC
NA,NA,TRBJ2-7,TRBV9,CASSVGTASSYEQYF,TGTGCCAGCAGCGTAGGAACAGCCTCCTCCTACGAGCAGTACTTC
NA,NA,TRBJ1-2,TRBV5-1,CASSLVGGQGYTF,TGCGCCAGCAGCTTGGTTGGGGGGCAGGGCTACACCTTC
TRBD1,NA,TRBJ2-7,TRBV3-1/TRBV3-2,CASSPTGGRVYEQYF,TGTGCCAGCAGCCCCACAGGGGGCAGGGTCTACGAGCAGTACTTC
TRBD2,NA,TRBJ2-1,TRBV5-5,CASSYQAGGDEQFF,TGTGCCAGCAGCTACCAGGCGGGGGGGGATGAGCAGTTCTTC
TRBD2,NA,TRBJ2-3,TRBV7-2,CASSPGLAGRTDTQYF,TGTGCCAGCAGCCCAGGACTAGCGGGGAGGACAGATACGCAGTATTTT
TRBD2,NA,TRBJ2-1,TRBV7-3,CASSSAGTSGRVDEQFF,TGTGCCAGCAGCTCTGCCGGGACTAGCGGGAGGGTCGATGAGCAGTTCTTC
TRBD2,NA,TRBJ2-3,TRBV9,CASSARLAVSTDTQYF,TGTGCCAGCAGCGCCCGACTAGCGGTTAGCACAGATACGCAGTATTTT
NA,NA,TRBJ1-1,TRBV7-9,CASSLEAVRAFF,TGTGCCAGCAGCTTAGAGGCGGTCCGGGCTTTCTTT
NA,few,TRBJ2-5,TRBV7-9,CASSSQGGQETQYF,TGTGCCAGCAGCTCGCAGGGCGGGCAAGAGACCCAGTACTTC
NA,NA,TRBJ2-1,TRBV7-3,CASSFGTSYNEQFF,TGTGCCAGCAGCTTCGGGACTTCCTACAATGAGCAGTTCTTC
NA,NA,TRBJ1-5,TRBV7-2,CASTLGGLSNQPQHF,TGTGCCAGCACCCTGGGGGGGTTAAGCAATCAGCCCCAGCATTTT
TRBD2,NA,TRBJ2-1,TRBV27,CASSLVLGSGGASYNEQFF,TGTGCCAGCAGTTTAGTTCTGGGGAGCGGGGGGGCATCCTACAATGAGCAGTTCTTC
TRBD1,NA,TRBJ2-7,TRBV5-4,CASSSTPGQGAYEQYF,TGTGCCAGCAGCTCTACGCCGGGACAGGGGGCCTACGAGCAGTACTTC
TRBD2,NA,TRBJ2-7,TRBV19,CASSPGLANEQYF,TGTGCTTCATCCCCGGGACTAGCGAACGAGCAGTACTTC
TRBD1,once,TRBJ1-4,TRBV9,CASSASGGRTNEKLFF,TGTGCCAGCAGCGCTTCAGGGGGTAGGACTAATGAAAAACTGTTTTTT
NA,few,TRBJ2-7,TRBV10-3,CAISEQNTGRNEQYF,TGTGCCATCAGTGAGCAAAATACAGGGAGGAACGAGCAGTACTTC
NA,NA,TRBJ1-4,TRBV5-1,CASSTSGANEKLFF,TGCGCCAGCAGCACCTCAGGGGCAAATGAAAAACTGTTTTTT
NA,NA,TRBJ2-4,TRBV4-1,CASSQGTEVNIQYF,TGCGCCAGCAGCCAGGGGACGGAGGTTAACATTCAGTACTTC
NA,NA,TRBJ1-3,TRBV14,CASSQAGATIYF,TGTGCCAGCAGCCAAGCTGGGGCCACCATATATTTT
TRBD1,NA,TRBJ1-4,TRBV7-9,CASASGQSTNEKLFF,TGTGCCAGCGCTTCGGGACAGTCAACTAATGAAAAACTGTTTTTT
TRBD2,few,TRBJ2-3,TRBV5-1,CASAASGGLRTDTQYF,TGCGCCAGCGCCGCCTCGGGGGGGTTACGCACAGATACGCAGTATTTT
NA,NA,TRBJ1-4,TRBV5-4,CASSSTGTDEKLFF,TGTGCCAGCAGCTCAACCGGGACGGACGAAAAACTGTTTTTT
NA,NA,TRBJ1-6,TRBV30,CAWSRSLLISGSYNSPLHF,TGTGCCTGGAGTCGGTCACTTCTCATCTCGGGGTCCTATAATTCACCCCTCCACTTT
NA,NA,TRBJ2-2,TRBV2,CASRLQGLPGELFF,TGTGCCAGCAGATTACAGGGTCTCCCCGGGGAGCTGTTTTTT
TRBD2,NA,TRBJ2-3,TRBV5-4,CASSLGNGGAGPKSITQYF,TGTGCCAGCAGCTTGGGGAACGGGGGGGCCGGACCAAAGAGTATTACGCAGTATTTT
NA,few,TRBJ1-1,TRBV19,CASGEGQMNTEAFF,TGTGCCAGTGGAGAGGGGCAGATGAACACTGAAGCTTTCTTT
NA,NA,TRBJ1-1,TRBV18,CASSPQEGTNTEAFF,TGTGCCAGCTCACCACAGGAGGGGACGAACACTGAAGCTTTCTTT
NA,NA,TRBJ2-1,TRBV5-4,CASSPGGGYNEQFF,TGTGCCAGCAGCCCCGGAGGGGGGTACAATGAGCAGTTCTTC
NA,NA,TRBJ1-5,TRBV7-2,CASSMSYQPQHF,TGTGCCAGCAGCATGAGTTATCAGCCCCAGCATTTT
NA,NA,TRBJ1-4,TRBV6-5,CASSTYLGEKLFF,TGTGCCAGCAGCACTTACCTGGGAGAAAAACTGTTTTTT
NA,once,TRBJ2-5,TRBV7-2,CASSWWGSQETQYF,TGTGCCAGCAGCTGGTGGGGGAGCCAAGAGACCCAGTACTTC
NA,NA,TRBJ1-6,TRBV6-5,CASSPGQTYNSPLHF,TGTGCCAGCAGTCCAGGGCAGACCTATAATTCACCCCTCCACTTT
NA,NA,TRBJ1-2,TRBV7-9,CASSFRSSGGNYGYTF,TGTGCCAGCAGCTTCCGGTCGTCGGGTGGAAACTATGGCTACACCTTC
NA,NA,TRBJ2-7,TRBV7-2,CASSSRGTTSYEQYF,TGTGCCAGCAGTTCGAGGGGGACCACCTCCTACGAGCAGTACTTC
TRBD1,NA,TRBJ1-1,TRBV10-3,CAISVGTVNTEAFF,TGTGCCATCAGTGTTGGGACAGTGAACACTGAAGCTTTCTTT
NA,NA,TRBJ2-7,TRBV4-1,CASSQDQGRAYEQYF,TGCGCCAGCAGCCAAGATCAGGGCAGGGCCTACGAGCAGTACTTC
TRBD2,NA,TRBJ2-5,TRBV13,CASSLVSGGFQETQYF,TGTGCCAGCAGCTTAGTTAGCGGGGGTTTCCAAGAGACCCAGTACTTC
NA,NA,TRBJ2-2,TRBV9,CASSVEGWGSNTGELFF,TGTGCCAGCAGCGTAGAGGGATGGGGATCGAACACCGGGGAGCTGTTTTTT
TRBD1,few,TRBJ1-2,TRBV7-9,CASSSANRDRGGEGYGYTF,TGTGCCAGCAGCTCAGCGAACCGGGACAGGGGCGGGGAAGGATATGGCTACACCTTC
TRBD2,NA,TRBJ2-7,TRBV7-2,CASSQFGGTYEQYF,TGTGCCAGCAGCCAGTTCGGGGGGACCTACGAGCAGTACTTC
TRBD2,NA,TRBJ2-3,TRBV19,CASTYSGSGTDTQYF,TGTGCCAGTACCTATAGCGGGAGCGGCACAGATACGCAGTATTTT
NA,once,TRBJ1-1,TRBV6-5,CASSSIPSDGLTEAFF,TGTGCCAGCAGTTCCATCCCATCGGACGGCCTAACTGAAGCTTTCTTT
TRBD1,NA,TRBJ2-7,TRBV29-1,CSVRDRRSYEQYF,TGCAGCGTGAGGGACAGGAGATCCTACGAGCAGTACTTC
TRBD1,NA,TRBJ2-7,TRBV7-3,CASSSGQGAYEQYF,TGTGCCAGCAGCTCGGGACAGGGGGCTTACGAGCAGTACTTC
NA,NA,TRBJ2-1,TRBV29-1,CSVGLEQFF,TGCAGCGTTGGGCTGGAGCAGTTCTTC
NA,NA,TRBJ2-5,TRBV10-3,CAIGHTQETQYF,TGTGCCATCGGGCACACTCAAGAGACCCAGTACTTC
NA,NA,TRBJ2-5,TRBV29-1,CSAGQETQYF,TGCAGCGCAGGACAAGAGACCCAGTACTTC
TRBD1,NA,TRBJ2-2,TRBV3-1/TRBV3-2,CASSVAGGRTGELFF,TGTGCCAGCAGCGTGGCAGGGGGTCGCACCGGGGAGCTGTTTTTT